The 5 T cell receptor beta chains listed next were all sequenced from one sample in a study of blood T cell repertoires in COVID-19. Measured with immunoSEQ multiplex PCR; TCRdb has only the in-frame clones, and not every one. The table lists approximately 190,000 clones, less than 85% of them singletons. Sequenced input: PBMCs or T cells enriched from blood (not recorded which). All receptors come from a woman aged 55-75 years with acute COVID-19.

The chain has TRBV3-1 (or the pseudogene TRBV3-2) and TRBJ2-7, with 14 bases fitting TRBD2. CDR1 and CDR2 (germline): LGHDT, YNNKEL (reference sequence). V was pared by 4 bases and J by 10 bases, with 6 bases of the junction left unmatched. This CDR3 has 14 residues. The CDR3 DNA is TGTGCCAGCAGCCGAAGGGGACTAGCGGGAGCCCAGTACTTC. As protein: CASSRRGLAGAQYF.

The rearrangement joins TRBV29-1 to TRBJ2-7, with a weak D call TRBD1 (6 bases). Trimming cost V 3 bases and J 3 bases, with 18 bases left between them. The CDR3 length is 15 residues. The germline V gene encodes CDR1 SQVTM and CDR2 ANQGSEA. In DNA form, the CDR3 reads TGCAGCGTTGACTTCCGCACAGGGTTCGGCTACGAGCAGTACTTC. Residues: CSVDFRTGFGYEQYF.

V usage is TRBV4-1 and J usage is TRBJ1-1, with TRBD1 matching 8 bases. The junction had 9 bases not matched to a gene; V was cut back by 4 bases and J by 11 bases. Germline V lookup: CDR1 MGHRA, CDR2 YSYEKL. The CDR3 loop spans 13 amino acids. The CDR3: CASSRQTGGIAFF. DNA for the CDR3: TGCGCCAGCAGCCGCCAAACAGGGGGTATCGCTTTCTTT.

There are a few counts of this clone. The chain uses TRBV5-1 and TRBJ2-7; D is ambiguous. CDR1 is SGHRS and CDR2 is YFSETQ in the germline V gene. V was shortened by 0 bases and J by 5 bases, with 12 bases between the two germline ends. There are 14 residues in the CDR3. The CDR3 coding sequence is TGCGCCAGCAGCTTGGCTACAGCTTTCGACGAGCAGTACTTC. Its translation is CASSLATAFDEQYF.

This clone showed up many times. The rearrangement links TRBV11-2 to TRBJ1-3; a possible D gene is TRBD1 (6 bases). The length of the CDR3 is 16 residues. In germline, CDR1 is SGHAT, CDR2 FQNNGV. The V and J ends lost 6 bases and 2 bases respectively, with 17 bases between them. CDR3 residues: CASRTTRGRTGNTIYF. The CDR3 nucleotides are TGTGCCAGCAGAACTACCAGGGGAAGGACTGGAAACACCATATATTTT.